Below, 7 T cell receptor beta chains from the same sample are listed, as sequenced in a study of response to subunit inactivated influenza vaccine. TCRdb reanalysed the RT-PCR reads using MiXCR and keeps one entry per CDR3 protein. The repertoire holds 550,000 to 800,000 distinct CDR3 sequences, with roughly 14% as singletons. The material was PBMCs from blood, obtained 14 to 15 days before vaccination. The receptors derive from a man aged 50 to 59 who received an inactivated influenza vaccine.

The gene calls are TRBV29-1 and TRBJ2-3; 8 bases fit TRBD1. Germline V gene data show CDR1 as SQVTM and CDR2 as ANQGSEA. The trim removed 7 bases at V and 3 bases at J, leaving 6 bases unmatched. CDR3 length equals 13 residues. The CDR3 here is CSATYRGTDTQYF. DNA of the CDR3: TGCAGCGCGACCTACAGGGGGACAGATACGCAGTATTTT.

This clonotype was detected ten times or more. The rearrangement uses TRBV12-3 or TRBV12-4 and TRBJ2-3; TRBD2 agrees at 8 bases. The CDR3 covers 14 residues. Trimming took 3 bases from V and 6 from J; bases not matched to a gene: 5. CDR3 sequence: CASSFGGAGDTQYF. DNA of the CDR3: TGTGCCAGCAGTTTCGGGGGGGCAGGGGATACGCAGTATTTT.

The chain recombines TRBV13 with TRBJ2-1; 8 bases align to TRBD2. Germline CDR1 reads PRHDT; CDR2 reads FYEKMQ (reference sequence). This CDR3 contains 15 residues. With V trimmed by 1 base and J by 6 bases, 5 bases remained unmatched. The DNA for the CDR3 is TGTGCCAGCAGCTTAGATAGCGGGATTATCAATGAGCAGTTCTTC. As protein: CASSLDSGIINEQFF. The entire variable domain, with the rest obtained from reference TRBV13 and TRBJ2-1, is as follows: AAGVIQSPRHLIKEKRETATLKCYPIPRHDTVYWYQQGPGQDPQFLISFYEKMQSDKGSIPDRFSAQQFSDYHSELNMSSLELGDSALYFCASSLDSGIINEQFFGPGTRLTVL.

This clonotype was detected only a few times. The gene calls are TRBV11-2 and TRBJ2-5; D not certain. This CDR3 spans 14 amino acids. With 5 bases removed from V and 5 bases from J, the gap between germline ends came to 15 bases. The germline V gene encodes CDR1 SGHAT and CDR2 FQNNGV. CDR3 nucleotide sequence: TGTGCCAGCAGCCCCGGGCATCCCCCGGAGACCCAGTACTTC. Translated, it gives CASSPGHPPETQYF.

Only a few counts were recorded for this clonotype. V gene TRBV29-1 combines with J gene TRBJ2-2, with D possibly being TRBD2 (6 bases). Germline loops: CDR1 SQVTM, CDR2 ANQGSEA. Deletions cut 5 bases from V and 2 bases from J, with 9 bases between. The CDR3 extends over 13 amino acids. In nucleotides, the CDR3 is TGCAGCGTTCTAGCGACCAACACCGGGGAGCTGTTTTTT. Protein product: CSVLATNTGELFF.

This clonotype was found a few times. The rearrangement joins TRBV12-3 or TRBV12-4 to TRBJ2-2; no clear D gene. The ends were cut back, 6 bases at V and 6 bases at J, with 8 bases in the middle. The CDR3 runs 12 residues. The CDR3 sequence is CASRGVPGELFF. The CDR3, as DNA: TGTGCCAGCAGAGGAGTCCCCGGGGAGCTGTTTTTT.

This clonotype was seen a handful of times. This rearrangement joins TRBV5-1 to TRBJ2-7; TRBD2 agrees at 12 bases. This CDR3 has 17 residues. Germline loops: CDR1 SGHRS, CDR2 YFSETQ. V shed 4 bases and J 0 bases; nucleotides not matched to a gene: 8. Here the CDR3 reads CASSPGTSGPLSYEQYF. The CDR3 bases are TGCGCCAGCAGCCCAGGGACTAGCGGGCCGCTCTCCTACGAGCAGTACTTC.